This T cell receptor beta chain derives from a study of fetal regulatory T cell absence and autoimmunity. Sequencing was at survey level. Sequencing was performed with immunoSEQ multiplex PCR; in TCRdb, only in-frame clones are kept and a portion is missing. Of about 50,000 clones in the sample, approximately 83% were seen once. This clone occurred once. The sequencing input was cord blood. This receptor was identified in a newborn boy with IPEX syndrome.

The CDR3 loop is CATWGDTQYF. CDR3 DNA: TGTGCCACTTGGGGGGATACGCAGTATTTT. This sequence joins TRBV7-2 and TRBJ2-3, with D perhaps given as TRBD1 or TRBD2 (5 bases each). The CDR3 totals 10 residues. Germline V gene lookup returns CDR1 SGHTA and CDR2 FQGNSA. V was shortened by 10 bases and J by 6 bases, with 8 bases between the two germline ends.